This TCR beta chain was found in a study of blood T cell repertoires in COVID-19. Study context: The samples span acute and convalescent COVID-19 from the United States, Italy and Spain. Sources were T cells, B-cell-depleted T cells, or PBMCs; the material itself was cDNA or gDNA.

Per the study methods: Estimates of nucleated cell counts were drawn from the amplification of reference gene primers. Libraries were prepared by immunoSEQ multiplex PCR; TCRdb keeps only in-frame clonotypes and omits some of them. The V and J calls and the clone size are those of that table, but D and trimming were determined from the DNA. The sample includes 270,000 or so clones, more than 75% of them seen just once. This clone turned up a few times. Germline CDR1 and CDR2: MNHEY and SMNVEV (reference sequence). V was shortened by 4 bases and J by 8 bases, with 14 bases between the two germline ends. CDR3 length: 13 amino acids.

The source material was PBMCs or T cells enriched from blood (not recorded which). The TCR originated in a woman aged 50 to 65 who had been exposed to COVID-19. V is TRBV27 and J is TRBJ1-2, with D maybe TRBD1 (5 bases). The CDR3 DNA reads TGTGCCAGCAGTTCCCCTGGGGCGAGGGGCTACACCTTC. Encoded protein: CASSSPGARGYTF.